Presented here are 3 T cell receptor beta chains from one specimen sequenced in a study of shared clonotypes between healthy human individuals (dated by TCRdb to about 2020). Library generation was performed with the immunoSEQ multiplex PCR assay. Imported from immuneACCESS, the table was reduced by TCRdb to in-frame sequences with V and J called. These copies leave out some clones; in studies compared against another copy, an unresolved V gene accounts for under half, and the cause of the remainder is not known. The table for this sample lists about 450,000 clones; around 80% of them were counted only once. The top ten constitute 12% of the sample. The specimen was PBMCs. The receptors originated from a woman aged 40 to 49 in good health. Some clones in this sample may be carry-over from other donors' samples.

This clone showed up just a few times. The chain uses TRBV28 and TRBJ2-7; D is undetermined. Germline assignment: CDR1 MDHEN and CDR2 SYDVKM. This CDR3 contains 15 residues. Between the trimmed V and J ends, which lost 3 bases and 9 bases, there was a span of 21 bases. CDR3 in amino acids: CASSLLGSTLKGQYF. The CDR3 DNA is TGTGCCAGCAGTTTGCTCGGATCCACCCTAAAGGGGCAGTACTTC.

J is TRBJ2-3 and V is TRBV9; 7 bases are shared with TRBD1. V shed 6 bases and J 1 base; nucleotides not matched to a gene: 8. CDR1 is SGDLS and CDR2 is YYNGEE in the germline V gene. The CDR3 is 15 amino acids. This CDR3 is CASTTFQGGTDTQYF. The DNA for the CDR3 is TGTGCCAGCACCACATTCCAGGGGGGCACAGATACGCAGTATTTT.

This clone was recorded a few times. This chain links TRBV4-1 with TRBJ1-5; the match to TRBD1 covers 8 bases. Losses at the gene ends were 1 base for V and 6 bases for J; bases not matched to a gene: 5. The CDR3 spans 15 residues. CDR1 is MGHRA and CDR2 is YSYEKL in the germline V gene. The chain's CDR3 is CASSQGGTGGQPQHF. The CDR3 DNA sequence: TGCGCCAGCAGCCAAGGAGGAACAGGGGGTCAGCCCCAGCATTTT.